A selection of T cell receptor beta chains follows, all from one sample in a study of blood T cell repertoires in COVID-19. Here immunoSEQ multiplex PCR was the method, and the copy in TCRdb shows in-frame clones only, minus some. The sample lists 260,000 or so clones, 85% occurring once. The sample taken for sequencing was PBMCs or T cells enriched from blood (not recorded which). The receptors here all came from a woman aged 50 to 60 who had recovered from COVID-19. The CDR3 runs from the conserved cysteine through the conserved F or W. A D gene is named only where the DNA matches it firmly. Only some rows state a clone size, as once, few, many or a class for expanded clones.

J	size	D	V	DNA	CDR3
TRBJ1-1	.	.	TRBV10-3	TGTGCCATCAGGATCCAGGGCGGCAACACTGAAGCTTTCTTT	CAIRIQGGNTEAFF
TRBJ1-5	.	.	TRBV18	TGTGCCAGCTCACCACGGAGTCTCAATCAGCCCCAGCATTTT	CASSPRSLNQPQHF
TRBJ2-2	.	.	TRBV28	TGTGCCAGCAGTTTTGGCGGAGTCAACACCGGGGAGCTGTTTTTT	CASSFGGVNTGELFF
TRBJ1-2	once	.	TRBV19	TGTGCCAGTAGTCGCCGGGGCGGGAATGGCTACACCTTC	CASSRRGGNGYTF
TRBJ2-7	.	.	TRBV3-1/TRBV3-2	TGTGCCAGCAGCCGTACAGGGGGGGATTCCTACGAGCAGTACTTC	CASSRTGGDSYEQYF
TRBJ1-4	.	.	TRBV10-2	TGCGCCAGCAGTGGATCCCGGAGGGCAACTAATGAAAAACTGTTTTTT	CASSGSRRATNEKLFF
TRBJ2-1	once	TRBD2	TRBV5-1	TGCGCCAGCAGCCCTAGCGGGGGAACCTACAATGAGCAGTTCTTC	CASSPSGGTYNEQFF
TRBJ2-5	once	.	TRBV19	TGTGCCAGCGGACGGGCGGGGGAGACCCAGTACTTC	CASGRAGETQYF
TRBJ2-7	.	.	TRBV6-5	TGTGCCAGTGGGACCGGGACTCACATATTCGGGCAGTACTTC	CASGTGTHIFGQYF
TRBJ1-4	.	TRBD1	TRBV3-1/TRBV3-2	TGTGCCAGCAGCTCCCCGGGACAGTCGAATGAAAAACTGTTTTTT	CASSSPGQSNEKLFF